This T cell receptor beta chain was obtained from a study of T cell responses to AZD1222 COVID-19 vaccine. Study details: Second doses that came at about 4 or about 12 weeks were put together.

V lost 9 bases to trimming and J lost 5 bases; unmatched junction nucleotides: 7. The CDR3 runs 13 residues. Germline assignment: CDR1 KGHSH and CDR2 LQKENI. TCRdb keeps only in-frame clones here, not all; method: immunoSEQ multiplex PCR. The data contain 150,000 to 200,000 clones, just under 95% of them seen just once; the ten biggest clones take up about 1.6%. A note on this clone: Its target is unknown.

Overall study results and limits: Just 5 to 7 AZD1222 recipients were seropositive at baseline. The donors showed a predominance of white British ancestry and of females, with possible underestimation of clonal diversity.

The V call is TRBV18, the J call TRBJ2-1; 7 bases line up with TRBD1. The source of this sequence is an adult in good health. The input for sequencing was peripheral blood, taken on day 0 of AZD1222 vaccination. The CDR3 sequence: CASSPGQNNEQFF. The CDR3 DNA reads as TGTGCCAGTAGCCCGGGACAGAACAATGAGCAGTTCTTC.